Below, 5 T cell receptor beta chains from the same sample are listed, as sequenced in a study of T cells in placental villitis. The libraries were made with immunoSEQ v4. The method was immunoSEQ multiplex PCR; TCRdb's version includes in-frame clones alone and lacks a portion of them. The sample holds about 3,200 clones; under 80% are singletons and the top ten take 15% to 20%. Sample: placental tissue containing maternal and fetal cells. The source of these receptors is a human patient with infectious villitis; the placental T cells may come from both mother and fetus.

CDR3 nucleotides: TGTGCCAGCAGTGTCCAGGGGGCTAACTATGGCTACACCTTC. It yields the protein CASSVQGANYGYTF. The chain combines TRBV2 with TRBJ1-2, with TRBD1 matching 7 bases. The ends lost 4 bases at V and 0 bases at J; junction bases unmatched: 2. The CDR3 has 14 residues. CDR1 and CDR2 (germline): SNHLY, FYNNEI.

The CDR3 sequence is CASSLFLKLSSGSTDTQYF. CDR3 nucleotides: TGTGCCAGCAGCCTCTTTTTAAAGCTAAGTAGCGGGAGCACAGATACGCAGTATTTT. The gene calls are TRBV7-9 and TRBJ2-3, with 7 bases aligning to TRBD2. J gave up 0 bases and V 5 bases, and 17 bases lay outside the gene matches. CDR3 size: 19 residues. The germline V gene has CDR1 SEHNR and CDR2 FQNEAQ (reference sequence).

This rearrangement joins TRBV5-1 to TRBJ1-2; D might be TRBD1 (6 bases). In germline, CDR1 is SGHRS, CDR2 YFSETQ. This CDR3 is 14 amino acids long. V was clipped by 4 bases and J by 6 bases, with 16 bases between them. CDR3 residues: CASSPVWGQDGYTF. For the CDR3, the DNA is TGCGCCAGCAGCCCCGTTTGGGGGCAGGATGGCTACACCTTC. Using reference TRBV5-1 and TRBJ1-2 for the parts outside the CDR3, the full variable domain is KAGVTQTPRYLIKTRGQQVTLSCSPISGHRSVSWYQQTPGQGLQFLFEYFSETQRNKGNFPGRFSGRQFSNSRSEMNVSTLELGDSALYLCASSPVWGQDGYTFGSGTRLTVV.

The CDR3 spells CATFAGTGVTGELFF. The CDR3 DNA sequence: TGTGCCACTTTCGCCGGGACAGGAGTCACCGGGGAGCTGTTTTTT. The chain carries TRBV6-6 and TRBJ2-2; 8 nucleotides line up with TRBD1. The V gene's germline CDR1 is MNHNY and CDR2 SVGAGI (reference sequence). This CDR3 region has 15 residues. Trimming removed 10 bases from V and 4 bases from J; junction bases left unmatched: 11.

The rearrangement links TRBV2 to TRBJ2-7; D gene ambiguous. The CDR3 is made up of 12 amino acids. Germline CDR1 is SNHLY and CDR2 is FYNNEI. Trimming removed 6 bases from V and 0 bases from J, with 6 bases in between. As DNA, the CDR3 is TGTGCCAGCAGGGCCGACTCCTACGAGCAGTACTTC. It codes for CASRADSYEQYF.